This entry concerns a single T cell receptor (beta chain). What it recognizes is unknown. This entry comes from a study of CD8+ T cells in alopecia areata. The wider study: Treatment ran 6 to 18 months, with 6 months of follow-up afterward. General study points: In scalp and blood, many expanded lesional clones persisted during tofacitinib.

V lost 2 bases to trimming and J lost 1 base, with 13 bases between them. Germline V gives CDR1 SGHDT, CDR2 YYEEEE. CDR3 length: 16 residues. Extracted from the samples, RNA was reverse transcribed into cDNA to serve as the sequencing template. TCRdb's table, derived via immunoSEQ multiplex PCR, lists solely in-frame clones and lacks some. The data hold about 120,000 clones, with less than 75% observed a single time. Treatment indicated: oral pan-JAK inhibitor, 5-10 mg twice daily. The V call is TRBV5-6, the J call TRBJ1-5; D gene ambiguous. The material sequenced was CD8+ T cells sorted from blood, taken at week 24, from a patient treated with tofacitinib. The TCR sequence derives from a human donor with alopecia areata. CDR3 nucleotides: TGTGCCAGCAGCTTCGGTGCAGGCGTGAGCAATCAGCCCCAGCATTTT. Translation gives CASSFGAGVSNQPQHF.